This T cell receptor beta chain was recovered during a study of blood T cells in healthy people across ages. Regarding the study as a whole: Age advanced and TCR beta diversity per million T cells fell, roughly linearly. CMV status of donors was unknown, possibly confounding expanded clonotype changes. Naive and antigen-experienced cells were not separated, limiting conclusive comparison.

Germline lookup yields CDR1 DFQATT and CDR2 SNEGSKA (reference sequence). The CDR3 length is 16 residues. Russia was home to the donors, healthy Caucasian individuals aged roughly 6 to 90. Combining a sample-barcoded 5' primer with a J-beta primer mix, a second PCR ran for roughly 6 to 11 cycles. TCRdb re-called the 5' RACE reads through MiXCR, storing one row per CDR3 protein. Among 500,000 to 700,000 distinct CDR3 sequences listed, approximately 30% were seen once. To note about this clonotype: The target antigen is unknown. The junction departs from the called germline gene at one end, perhaps through a read error.

The sequenced sample was blood. V gene TRBV20-1 combines with J gene TRBJ1-4; TRBD1 matches at 10 bases. The clonotype was recovered from a woman older than 75 in good health. CDR3 nucleotide sequence: TGCAGTGCACCGCGGGACAGGGGAGCAACTAATGAAAAACGGTTTTTT. It encodes CSAPRDRGATNEKRFF.